Here is one T cell receptor (beta chain) with its context. This entry belongs to a study of T cells after yellow fever vaccination. One entry per CDR3 protein results from TCRdb running MiXCR on the 5' RACE reads. The data contain about 340,000 distinct CDR3 sequences, about 4% of them singletons. This CDR3 is built from 17 residues. V was cut by 0 bases and J by 0 bases, with 15 bases left in between. Germline-derived CDR1 and CDR2 are DFQATT and SNEGSKA (reference sequence). The chain couples TRBV20-1 to TRBJ2-1; a possible D gene is TRBD2 (6 bases). Specimen: PBMCs, collected 5 days after the yellow fever booster vaccination. The TCR comes from a young man who received the YFV17D yellow fever vaccine. The CDR3 region has the DNA TGCAGTGCTAGAGATCGGCGGGGCCCGAGCTCCTACAATGAGCAGTTCTTC. Its translation: CSARDRRGPSSYNEQFF.